These T cell receptor beta chains were read from a single sample in a study of T-cell memory formation after mild COVID-19. From the 5' RACE reads, TCRdb called clonotypes with MiXCR, one entry per CDR3 protein. The sample contains roughly 170,000 distinct CDR3 sequences, less than 20% of which appear only once. The sequenced material came from PBMCs or a T cell subset sorted from them (not recorded which). These receptors were collected from a man younger than 30 who had mild COVID-19 (a few samples of this study predate the infection). Cell type and time point are not known. Both conserved end residues are part of each CDR3. The D gene is left open where the match is weak. Only some rows state a clone size, as once, few, many or a class for expanded clones.

TRBJ2-1,TRBV5-1,-,-,CASSLEGESYNEQFF,TGCGCCAGCAGCTTGGAAGGCGAATCCTACAATGAGCAGTTCTTC
TRBJ2-7,TRBV10-3,TRBD1,-,CAISEFDRDSSYEQYF,TGTGCCATCAGTGAGTTTGACCGGGACAGCTCCTACGAGCAGTACTTC
TRBJ2-1,TRBV6-1,TRBD1,few,CASSQKGTGALRDEQFF,TGTGCCAGCAGCCAAAAAGGGACAGGGGCCTTACGGGATGAGCAGTTCTTC
TRBJ1-5,TRBV7-3,-,-,CASSREINQPQHF,TGTGCCAGCAGCCGGGAAATCAATCAGCCCCAGCATTTT
TRBJ2-5,TRBV18,TRBD2,few,CASRSERGGLETQYF,TGTGCCAGCCGCTCCGAGCGGGGCGGCCTAGAGACCCAGTACTTC
TRBJ1-1,TRBV20-1,-,-,CSANSGGNTEAFF,TGCAGTGCTAATTCGGGGGGGAACACTGAAGCTTTCTTT
TRBJ2-3,TRBV5-1,TRBD1,few,CASSLDGQGTDTQYF,TGCGCCAGCAGCTTGGACGGACAGGGCACAGATACGCAGTATTTT
TRBJ2-7,TRBV5-1,-,many,CASRVRFGSYEQYF,TGCGCCAGTCGTGTTCGATTTGGGTCCTACGAGCAGTACTTC
TRBJ2-5,TRBV15,TRBD1,many,CATSRGQVGETQYF,TGTGCCACCAGCAGGGGACAGGTCGGAGAGACCCAGTACTTC
TRBJ2-7,TRBV12-3/TRBV12-4,TRBD2,few,CASSPWTRNPYEQYF,TGTGCCAGCAGTCCTTGGACTAGGAACCCCTACGAGCAGTACTTC
TRBJ1-1,TRBV7-3,-,few,CASSLKGGRGTEAFF,TGTGCCAGCAGCTTAAAAGGGGGTCGCGGCACTGAAGCTTTCTTT
TRBJ2-7,TRBV12-3/TRBV12-4,-,-,CASSAHYEQYF,TGTGCCAGCAGCGCCCACTACGAGCAGTACTTC
TRBJ2-7,TRBV5-1,-,-,CASSSVERGEQYF,TGCGCCAGCAGCTCCGTCGAACGCGGGGAGCAGTACTTC
TRBJ2-7,TRBV7-3,-,-,CASSPIGGQGYEQYF,TGTGCCAGCAGCCCCATCGGAGGGCAGGGCTACGAGCAGTACTTC
TRBJ2-3,TRBV7-3,-,-,CASSLKQSTDTQYF,TGTGCCAGCAGCTTAAAACAGAGCACAGATACGCAGTATTTT
TRBJ1-4,TRBV9,-,-,CASSATNEKLFF,TGTGCCAGCAGCGCAACTAATGAAAAACTGTTTTTT